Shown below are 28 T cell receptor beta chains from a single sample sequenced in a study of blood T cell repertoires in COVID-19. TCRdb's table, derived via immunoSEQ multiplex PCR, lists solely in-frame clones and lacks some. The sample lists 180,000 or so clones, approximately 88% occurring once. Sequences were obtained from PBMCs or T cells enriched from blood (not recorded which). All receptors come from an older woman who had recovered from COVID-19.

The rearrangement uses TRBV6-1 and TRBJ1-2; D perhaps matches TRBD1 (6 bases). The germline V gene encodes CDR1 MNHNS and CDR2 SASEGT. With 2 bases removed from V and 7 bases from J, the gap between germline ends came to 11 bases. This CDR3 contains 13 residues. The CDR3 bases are TGTGCCAGCAGTGAACGGACAGAGTCTGGCTACACCTTC. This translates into CASSERTESGYTF.

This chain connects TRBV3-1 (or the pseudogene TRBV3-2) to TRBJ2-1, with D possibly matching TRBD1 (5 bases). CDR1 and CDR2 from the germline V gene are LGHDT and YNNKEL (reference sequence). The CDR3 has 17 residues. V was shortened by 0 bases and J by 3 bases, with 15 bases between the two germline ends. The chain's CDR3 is CASSQDRRVSRYNEQFF. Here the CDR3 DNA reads TGTGCCAGCAGCCAAGATCGCAGGGTAAGTCGCTACAATGAGCAGTTCTTC.

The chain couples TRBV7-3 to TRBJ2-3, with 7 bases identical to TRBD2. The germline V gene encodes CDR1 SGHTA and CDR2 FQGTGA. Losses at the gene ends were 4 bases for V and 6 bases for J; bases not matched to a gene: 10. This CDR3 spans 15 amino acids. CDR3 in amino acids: CASSSLGGEGDTQYF. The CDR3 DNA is TGTGCCAGCAGCTCCCTTGGGGGGGAGGGGGATACGCAGTATTTT.

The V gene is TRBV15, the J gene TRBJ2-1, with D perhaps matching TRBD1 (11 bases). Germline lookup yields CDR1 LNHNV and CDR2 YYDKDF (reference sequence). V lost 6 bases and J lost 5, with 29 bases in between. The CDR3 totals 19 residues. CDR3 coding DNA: TGTGCCACCAGTCGCGGGACAGGGGGTAGCGGGAGGCTGAACAATGAGCAGTTCTTC. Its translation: CATSRGTGGSGRLNNEQFF.

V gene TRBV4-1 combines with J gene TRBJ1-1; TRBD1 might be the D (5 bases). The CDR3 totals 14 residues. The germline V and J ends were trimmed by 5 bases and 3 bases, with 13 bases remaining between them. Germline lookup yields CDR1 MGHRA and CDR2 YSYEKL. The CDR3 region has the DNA TGCGCCAGCAGCTCGACAGTACGGTACACTGAAGCTTTCTTT. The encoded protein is CASSSTVRYTEAFF.

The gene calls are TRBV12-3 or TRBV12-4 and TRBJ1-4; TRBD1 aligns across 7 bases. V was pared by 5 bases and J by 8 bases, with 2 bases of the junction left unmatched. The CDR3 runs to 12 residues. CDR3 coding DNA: TGTGCCAGCAGTCCGGACAGGGAAAAACTGTTTTTT. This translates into CASSPDREKLFF.

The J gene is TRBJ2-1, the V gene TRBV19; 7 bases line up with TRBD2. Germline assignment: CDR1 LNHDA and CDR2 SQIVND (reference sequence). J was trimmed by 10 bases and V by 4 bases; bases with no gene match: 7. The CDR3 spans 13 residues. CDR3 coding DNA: TGTGCCAGTAGTAGCGGGACTATTAACGAGCAGTTCTTC. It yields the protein CASSSGTINEQFF.

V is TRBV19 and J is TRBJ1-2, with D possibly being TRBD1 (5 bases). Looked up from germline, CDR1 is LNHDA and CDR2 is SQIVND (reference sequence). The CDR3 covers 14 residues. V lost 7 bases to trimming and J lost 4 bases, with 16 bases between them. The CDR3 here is CASIAGDRVYGYTF. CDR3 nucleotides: TGTGCCAGTATTGCGGGGGACCGTGTCTATGGCTACACCTTC.

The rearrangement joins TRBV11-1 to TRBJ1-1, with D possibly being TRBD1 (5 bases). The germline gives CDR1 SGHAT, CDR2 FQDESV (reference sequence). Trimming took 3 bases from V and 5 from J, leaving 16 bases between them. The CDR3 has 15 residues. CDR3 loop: CASSLLSTGYTEAFF. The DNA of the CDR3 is TGTGCCAGCAGCTTGCTATCTACAGGTTATACTGAAGCTTTCTTT.

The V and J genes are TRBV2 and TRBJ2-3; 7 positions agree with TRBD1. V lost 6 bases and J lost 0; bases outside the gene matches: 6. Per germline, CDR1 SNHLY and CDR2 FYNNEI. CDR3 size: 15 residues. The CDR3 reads CASREQGISTDTQYF. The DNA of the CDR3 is TGTGCCAGCAGGGAACAGGGGATTAGCACAGATACGCAGTATTTT.

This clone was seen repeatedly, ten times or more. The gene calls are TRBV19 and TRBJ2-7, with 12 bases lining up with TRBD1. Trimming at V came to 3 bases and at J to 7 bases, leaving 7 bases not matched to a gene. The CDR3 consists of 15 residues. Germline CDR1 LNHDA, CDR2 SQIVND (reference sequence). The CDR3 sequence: CASSITGTGGEEQYF. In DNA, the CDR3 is TGTGCCAGTAGTATCACCGGGACAGGGGGCGAAGAGCAGTACTTC.

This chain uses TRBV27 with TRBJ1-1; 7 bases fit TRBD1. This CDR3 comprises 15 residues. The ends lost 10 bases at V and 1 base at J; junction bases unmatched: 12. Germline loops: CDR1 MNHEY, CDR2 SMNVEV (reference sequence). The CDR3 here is CATTKNRGGNTEAFF. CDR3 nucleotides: TGTGCCACCACGAAGAACAGGGGCGGGAACACTGAAGCTTTCTTT.

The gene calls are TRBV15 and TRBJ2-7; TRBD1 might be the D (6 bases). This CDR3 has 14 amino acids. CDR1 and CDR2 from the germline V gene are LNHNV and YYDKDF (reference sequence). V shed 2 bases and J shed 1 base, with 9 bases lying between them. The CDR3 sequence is CATSRNGQSYEQYF. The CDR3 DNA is TGTGCCACCAGCAGAAATGGACAGTCCTACGAGCAGTACTTC.

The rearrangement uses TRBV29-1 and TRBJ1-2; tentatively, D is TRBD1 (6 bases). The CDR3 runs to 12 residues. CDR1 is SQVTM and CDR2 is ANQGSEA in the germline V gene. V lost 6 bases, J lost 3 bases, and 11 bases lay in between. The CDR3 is CSVLRQDYGYTF. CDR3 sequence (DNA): TGCAGCGTCTTACGACAGGACTATGGCTACACCTTC.

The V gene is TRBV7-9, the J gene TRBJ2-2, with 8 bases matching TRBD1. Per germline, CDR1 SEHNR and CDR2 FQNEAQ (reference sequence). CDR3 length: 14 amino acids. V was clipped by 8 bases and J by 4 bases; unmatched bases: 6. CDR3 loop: CASSGQGGTGELFF. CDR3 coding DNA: TGTGCCAGCTCCGGACAGGGTGGCACCGGGGAGCTGTTTTTT. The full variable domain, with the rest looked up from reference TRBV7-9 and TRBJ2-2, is DTGVSQNPRHKITKRGQNVTFRCDPISEHNRLYWYRQTLGQGPEFLTYFQNEAQLEKSRLLSDRFSAERPKGSFSTLEIQRTEQGDSAMYLCASSGQGGTGELFFGEGSRLTVL.

The CDR3 DNA sequence: TGTGCCAGCAGCGCCAGGACTAGCGGGGCAACGAACACCGGGGAGCTGTTTTTT. It specifies CASSARTSGATNTGELFF. The genes are TRBV5-5 and TRBJ2-2, with 12 positions matching TRBD2. The germline CDR1 and CDR2 sequences are SGHKS and YYEKEE (reference sequence). Losses at the gene ends were 4 bases for V and 0 bases for J; bases not matched to a gene: 7. The CDR3 consists of 18 residues.

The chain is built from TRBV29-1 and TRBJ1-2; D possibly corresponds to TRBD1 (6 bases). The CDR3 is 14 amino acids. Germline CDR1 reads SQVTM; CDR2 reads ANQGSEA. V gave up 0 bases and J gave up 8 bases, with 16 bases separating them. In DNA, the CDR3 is TGCAGCGTTGAAGATTTTTATACAGGGAACGGCTACACCTTC. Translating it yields CSVEDFYTGNGYTF.

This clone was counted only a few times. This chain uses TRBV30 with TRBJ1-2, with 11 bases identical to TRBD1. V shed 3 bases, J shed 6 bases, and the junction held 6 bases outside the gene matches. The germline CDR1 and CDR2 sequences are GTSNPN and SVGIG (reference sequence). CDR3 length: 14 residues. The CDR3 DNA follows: TGTGCCTGGAGCCGGGACAGGGGGGGACATGGCTACACCTTC. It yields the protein CAWSRDRGGHGYTF.

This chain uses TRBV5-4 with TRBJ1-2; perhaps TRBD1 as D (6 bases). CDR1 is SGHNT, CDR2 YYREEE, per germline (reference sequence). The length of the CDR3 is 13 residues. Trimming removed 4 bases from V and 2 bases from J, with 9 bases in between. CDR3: CASSGDKNYGYTF. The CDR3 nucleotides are TGTGCCAGCAGCGGGGACAAAAACTATGGCTACACCTTC.

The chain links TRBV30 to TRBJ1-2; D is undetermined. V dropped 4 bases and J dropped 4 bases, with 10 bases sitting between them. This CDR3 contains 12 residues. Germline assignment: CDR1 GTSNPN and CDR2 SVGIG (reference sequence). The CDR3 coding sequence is TGTGCCTGGAATACTCTAATCTATGGCTACACCTTC. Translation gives CAWNTLIYGYTF.

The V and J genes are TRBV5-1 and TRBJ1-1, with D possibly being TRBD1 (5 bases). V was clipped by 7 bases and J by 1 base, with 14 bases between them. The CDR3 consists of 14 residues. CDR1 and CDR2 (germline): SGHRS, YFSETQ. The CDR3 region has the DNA TGCGCCAGCCGCCCCCAGGGTTCGAACACTGAAGCTTTCTTT. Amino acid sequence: CASRPQGSNTEAFF.

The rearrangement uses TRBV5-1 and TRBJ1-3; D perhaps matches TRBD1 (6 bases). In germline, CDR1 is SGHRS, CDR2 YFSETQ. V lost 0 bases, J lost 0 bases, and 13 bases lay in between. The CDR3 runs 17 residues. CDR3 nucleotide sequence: TGCGCCAGCAGCTTGGGCTCAGGGGATGGCTCTGGAAACACCATATATTTT. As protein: CASSLGSGDGSGNTIYF. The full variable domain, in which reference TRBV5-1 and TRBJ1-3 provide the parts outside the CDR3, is KAGVTQTPRYLIKTRGQQVTLSCSPISGHRSVSWYQQTPGQGLQFLFEYFSETQRNKGNFPGRFSGRQFSNSRSEMNVSTLELGDSALYLCASSLGSGDGSGNTIYFGEGSWLTVV.

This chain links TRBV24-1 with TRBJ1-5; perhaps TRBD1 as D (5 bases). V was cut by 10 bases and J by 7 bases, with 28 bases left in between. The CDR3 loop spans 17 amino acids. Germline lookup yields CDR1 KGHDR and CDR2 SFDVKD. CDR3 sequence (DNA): TGTGCCACTCTCGTAAAACTCGGACGGGGGAAGGACCAGCCCCAGCATTTT. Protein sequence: CATLVKLGRGKDQPQHF.

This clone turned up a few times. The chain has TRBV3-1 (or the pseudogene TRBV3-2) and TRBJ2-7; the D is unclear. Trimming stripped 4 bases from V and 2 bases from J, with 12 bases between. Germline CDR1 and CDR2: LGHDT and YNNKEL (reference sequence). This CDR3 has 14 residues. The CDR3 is CASSLTTPTYEQYF. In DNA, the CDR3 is TGTGCCAGCAGCCTAACGACACCCACCTACGAGCAGTACTTC.

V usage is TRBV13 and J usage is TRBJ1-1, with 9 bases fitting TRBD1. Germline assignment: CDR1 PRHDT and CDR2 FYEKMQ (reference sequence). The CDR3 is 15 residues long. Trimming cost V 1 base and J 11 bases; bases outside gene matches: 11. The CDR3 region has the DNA TGTGCCAGCAGCTTAGTGGGACAGGGAAACAGAGCGGCTTTCTTT. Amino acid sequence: CASSLVGQGNRAAFF.

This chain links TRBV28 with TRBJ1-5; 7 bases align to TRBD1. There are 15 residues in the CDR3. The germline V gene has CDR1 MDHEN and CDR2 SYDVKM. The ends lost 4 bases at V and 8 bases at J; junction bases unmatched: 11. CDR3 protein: CASSSPTGPPKPQHF. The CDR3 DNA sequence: TGTGCCAGCAGTTCACCGACAGGGCCACCTAAGCCCCAGCATTTT. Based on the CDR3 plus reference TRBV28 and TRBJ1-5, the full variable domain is DVKVTQSSRYLVKRTGEKVFLECVQDMDHENMFWYRQDPGLGLRLIYFSYDVKMKEKGDIPEGYSVSREKKERFSLILESASTNQTSMYLCASSSPTGPPKPQHFGDGTRLSIL.

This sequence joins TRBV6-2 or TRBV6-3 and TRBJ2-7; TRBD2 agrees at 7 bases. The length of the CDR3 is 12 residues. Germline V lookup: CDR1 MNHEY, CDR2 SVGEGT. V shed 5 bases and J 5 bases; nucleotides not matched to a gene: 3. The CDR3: CASSRTSDEQYF. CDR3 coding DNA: TGTGCCAGCAGTCGGACTAGTGACGAGCAGTACTTC.

CDR3 nucleotides: TGTGCCACCAGTGATCCGGGACAAGGGTCCCTGGCGCAGTATTTT. Residues: CATSDPGQGSLAQYF. The chain employs TRBV24-1 and TRBJ2-3, with a weak D call TRBD1 (6 bases). This CDR3 contains 15 residues. Trimming pared 3 bases from V and 10 bases from J, leaving 19 bases between. Germline values: CDR1 KGHDR, CDR2 SFDVKD.